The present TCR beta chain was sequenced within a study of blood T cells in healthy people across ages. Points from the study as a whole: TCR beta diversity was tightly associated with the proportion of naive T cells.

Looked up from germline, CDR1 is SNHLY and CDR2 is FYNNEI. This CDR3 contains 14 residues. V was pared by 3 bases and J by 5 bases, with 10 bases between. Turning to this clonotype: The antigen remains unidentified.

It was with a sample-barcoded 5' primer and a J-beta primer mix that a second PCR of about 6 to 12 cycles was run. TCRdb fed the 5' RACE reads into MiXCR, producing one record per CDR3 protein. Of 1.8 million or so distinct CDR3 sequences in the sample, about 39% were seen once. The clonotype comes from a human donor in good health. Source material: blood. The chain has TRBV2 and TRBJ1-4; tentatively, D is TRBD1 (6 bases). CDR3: CASSDGGLNEKLFF. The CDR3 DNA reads TGTGCCAGCAGTGACGGGGGGCTGAATGAAAAACTGTTTTTT. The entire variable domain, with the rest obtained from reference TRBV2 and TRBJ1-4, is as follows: EPEVTQTPSHQVTQMGQEVILRCVPISNHLYFYWYRQILGQKVEFLVSFYNNEISEKSEIFDDQFSVERPDGSNFTLKIRSTKLEDSAMYFCASSDGGLNEKLFFGSGTQLSVL.